The table lists the clone carrying this T cell receptor beta chain with a count of one. This CDR3 is 16 amino acids long. From germline, CDR1 is LNHDA and CDR2 SQIVND (reference sequence). V lost 1 base and J lost 5, with 15 bases in between. As processed by the authors: It was from reference gene primer amplification that nucleated cell counts were estimated. Produced via immunoSEQ multiplex PCR; TCRdb's table is partial and in-frame only. V, J and clone size are those of that table, while D and trimming were read from the DNA. The sample contains around 78,000 clones, about 90% of which appear only once. These data originate in a study of blood T cell repertoires in COVID-19. Study-wide context: PBMCs, B-cell-depleted T cells, or T cells were the source of the cDNA or gDNA that made up the material.

The sequencing input was peripheral blood. The genes are TRBV19 and TRBJ2-1, with D perhaps matching TRBD1 (5 bases). This receptor was taken from a woman aged 50 to 60 in a cohort sampled during active COVID-19. The CDR3 DNA reads as TGTGCCAGTAGTATAGGAAGCAGGGTGTCGAACAATGAGCAGTTCTTC. It is translated as CASSIGSRVSNNEQFF.